Listed here is a single TCR beta chain. This sample was included in a study of shared T cell receptors in the human thymus. Per the germline V gene, CDR1 is SGDLS and CDR2 is YYNGEE. CDR3 length: 18 residues. J gave up 0 bases and V 0 bases, and 8 bases lay outside the gene matches. Using immunoSEQ multiplex PCR, the repertoire was profiled, and TCRdb retains in-frame clones only, with some absent. The sample has 540,000 or so clones, approximately 78% seen once. This sample also appeared in a second study, on human thymus T cells.

J is TRBJ2-4 and V is TRBV9, with 8 bases identical to TRBD1. Sequenced material: thymocytes. The source of this sequence is a boy under two years old with a congenital heart defect. CDR3 in amino acids: CASSVGGQGFLAKNIQYF. DNA of the CDR3: TGTGCCAGCAGCGTAGGAGGACAGGGATTTCTAGCCAAAAACATTCAGTACTTC.